The 11 T cell receptor beta chains in this list originate from one sample, sequenced in a study of T cells in Graves' hyperthyroidism and ophthalmopathy (dated by TCRdb to between 2019 and 2020). The method behind the library was multiplex PCR. Sequencing was carried out with an Illumina HiSeq 2000. Amplification of TCR beta CDR3 regions was carried out from RNA transcripts. The first round of RT-PCR for the TCR CDR3 was performed with the HTBI primer set and the Qiagen OneStep RT-PCR kit. TCRdb reanalyzed the raw reads on its own, using fastp at Q25 for trimming and MiXCR for clone calling, and kept in-frame beta chains. Rows are unified per CDR3 protein, each entry keeping the most common DNA and genes. The sample records 300,000 to 400,000 distinct CDR3 sequences, 15% to 20% of which are singletons. Of the sample, around 54% falls within the top ten clones. Sequencing input: blood. The receptors derive from a woman between 45 and 65 years old with Graves' hyperthyroidism.

The CDR3 nucleotides are TGTGCCAGCAGCCCCTCCCGGGTTTCGAACACCGGGGAGCTGTTTTTT. It is translated as CASSPSRVSNTGELFF. This chain links TRBV7-6 with TRBJ2-2, with no clear D. CDR1 is SGHVS, CDR2 FNYEAQ, per germline. The CDR3 loop spans 16 amino acids. V was cut by 5 bases and J by 0 bases, with 13 bases left in between.

There are many counts of this clonotype. The chain employs TRBV5-1 and TRBJ1-1; D possibly corresponds to TRBD1 (6 bases). Germline V gene sequence: CDR1 SGHRS, CDR2 YFSETQ. V was shortened by 0 bases and J by 0 bases, with 12 bases between the two germline ends. The CDR3 sequence is 16 residues long. The CDR3 sequence: CASSLGGAPMNTEAFF. CDR3 in DNA: TGCGCCAGCAGCTTGGGGGGGGCGCCAATGAACACTGAAGCTTTCTTT. The entire variable domain, with the rest obtained from reference TRBV5-1 and TRBJ1-1, is as follows: KAGVTQTPRYLIKTRGQQVTLSCSPISGHRSVSWYQQTPGQGLQFLFEYFSETQRNKGNFPGRFSGRQFSNSRSEMNVSTLELGDSALYLCASSLGGAPMNTEAFFGQGTRLTVV.

This clonotype was detected only a few times. The CDR3 DNA follows: TGTGCCAGCAGCTTAACTAGCGGGGGAGGCACAGATACGCAGTATTTT. This encodes CASSLTSGGGTDTQYF. The chain recombines TRBV5-8 with TRBJ2-3, with 11 bases identical to TRBD2. The CDR3 extends over 16 amino acids. Germline V lookup: CDR1 SGHTS, CDR2 YDEGEE. V was pared by 2 bases and J by 1 base, with 3 bases of the junction left unmatched.

The J gene is TRBJ1-4, the V gene TRBV2; no reliable D call. V lost 1 base and J lost 8, with 20 bases in between. The CDR3 totals 17 residues. Germline values: CDR1 SNHLY, CDR2 FYNNEI. CDR3 region: CASSEVSWRVPVEKLFF. The CDR3 region has the DNA TGTGCCAGCAGTGAAGTCAGCTGGAGGGTCCCCGTGGAAAAACTGTTTTTT.

This clonotype has just a few counts. V gene TRBV30 combines with J gene TRBJ2-7; 9 positions agree with TRBD1. Per the germline V gene, CDR1 is GTSNPN and CDR2 is SVGIG (reference sequence). With 2 bases clipped from V and 3 bases from J, the junction kept 5 bases outside the gene matches. This CDR3 spans 14 amino acids. The CDR3 spells CAWSPGQGHYEQYF. In DNA form, the CDR3 reads TGTGCCTGGAGTCCGGGACAGGGACACTACGAGCAGTACTTC.

This clonotype was observed many times. The rearrangement joins TRBV28 to TRBJ2-7; TRBD1 aligns across 9 bases. CDR1 and CDR2 (germline): MDHEN, SYDVKM. V trimming: 5 bases; J trimming: 5 bases; junction bases outside the gene matches: 10. This CDR3 is 15 amino acids long. CDR3 protein: CASSETGGAGHEQYF. The CDR3 coding sequence is TGTGCCAGCAGTGAAACAGGGGGCGCGGGCCACGAGCAGTACTTC.

In its sample, this clonotype was seen many times. The chain is built from TRBV28 and TRBJ2-7; the match to TRBD1 covers 8 bases. Germline V gives CDR1 MDHEN, CDR2 SYDVKM. The CDR3 covers 16 residues. Trimming removed 4 bases from V and 3 bases from J; junction bases left unmatched: 11. The CDR3 spells CASSSYFQGQVYEQYF. CDR3 nucleotides: TGTGCCAGCAGTTCATACTTCCAGGGACAGGTCTACGAGCAGTACTTC.

Only a few counts were recorded for this clonotype. The CDR3 here is CASRTVNANTEAFF. The CDR3 DNA sequence: TGTGCCAGCAGAACAGTTAATGCGAACACTGAAGCTTTCTTT. J is TRBJ1-1 and V is TRBV28, with D unclear. This CDR3 spans 14 amino acids. V was clipped by 6 bases and J by 1 base, with 12 bases between them. Germline V gene data show CDR1 as MDHEN and CDR2 as SYDVKM.

The sample holds a few counts of this clonotype. The rearrangement uses TRBV20-1 and TRBJ2-7; 8 bases are shared with TRBD2. CDR1 and CDR2 from the germline V gene are DFQATT and SNEGSKA (reference sequence). With 3 bases clipped from V and 4 bases from J, the junction kept 11 bases outside the gene matches. The CDR3 length is 15 residues. The CDR3 protein is CSARKAGDRGYEQYV. In DNA, the CDR3 is TGCAGTGCTAGGAAAGCGGGAGATAGGGGATACGAGCAGTACGTC.

This clonotype was picked up many times. CDR3 in amino acids: CASSQAGQGEYGYTF. CDR3 in DNA: TGTGCCAGCAGTCAGGCGGGACAGGGAGAATATGGCTACACCTTC. The rearrangement uses TRBV6-1 and TRBJ1-2, with 9 bases fitting TRBD1. This CDR3 comprises 15 residues. With 5 bases clipped from V and 5 bases from J, the junction kept 9 bases outside the gene matches. Germline lookup yields CDR1 MNHNS and CDR2 SASEGT.

The chain links TRBV30 to TRBJ1-3; D not certain. Trimming removed 1 base at V and 0 bases at J, with 7 bases between. In germline, CDR1 is GTSNPN, CDR2 SVGIG (reference sequence). The CDR3 is made up of 14 amino acids. The CDR3 here is CAWSEWISGNTIYF. The CDR3 coding sequence is TGTGCCTGGAGTGAGTGGATCTCTGGAAACACCATATATTTT.